What follows describes a single T cell receptor (beta chain). What it binds is not known. Here immunoSEQ multiplex PCR was the method, and the copy in TCRdb shows in-frame clones only, minus some. The data contain under 700,000 clones, around 96% of them seen just once; the ten biggest clones take up 0.11%. Deletions cut 4 bases from V and 2 bases from J, with 18 bases between. The CDR3 is 16 residues long. Germline loops: CDR1 SGHRS, CDR2 YFSETQ. The source of the sample is a study of shared clonotypes between healthy human individuals. Study-level background: Contributing individuals were two females and a few males aged 18 to 49.

CD45RO-negative, CCR7-selected cells formed the naive CD8 fraction, which excluded terminally differentiated effector memory CD45RA+ cells. Healthy HIV-negative adults without recent acute infections or vaccinations served as donors. Study observations and caveats: The represented genetic and exposure-history diversity was limited by the small number of donors.

The source is a woman aged 25 to 39 in good health. The V call is TRBV5-1, the J call TRBJ1-1, with D maybe TRBD1 (6 bases). Sequencing was performed on naive CD8+ T cells sorted from blood. The CDR3 DNA follows: TGCGCCAGCAGCCTTCGGGACACGAGTACAAACACTGAAGCTTTCTTT. Its protein product is CASSLRDTSTNTEAFF.